This TCR beta chain emerged from a study of Graves' ophthalmopathy and Graves' hyperthyroidism. Study-level findings and limits: Blood repertoires reportedly contained most expanded thyroid clonotypes above 0.001 frequency. Separation of ophthalmopathy from stable hyperthyroidism was achieved by a 13-signature model, at 85% to 90% sensitivity and roughly 77% specificity. With a specificity of roughly 72% and a sensitivity of 70% to 71%, the model predicted ophthalmopathy progression.

CDR1 is LNHNV, CDR2 YYDKDF, per germline (reference sequence). V lost 0 bases and J 7 bases, leaving 7 bases between the germline ends. The CDR3 has 14 amino acids. As concerns this clonotype: As yet, its antigen is unknown.

As diagnostic evidence, clinical symptoms, serum thyroxine, TRAb, thyroid ultrasound and orbital computed tomography were relied upon. The sequenced template was RNA, covering the TCR beta CDR3 region. HTBI primers primed a first-round RT-PCR, and a second-round multiplex PCR followed. TCRdb passed the multiplex PCR reads through MiXCR, listing each CDR3 protein once. The sample has 1 million to 1.3 million distinct CDR3 sequences; less than 45% are singletons. V gene TRBV15 combines with J gene TRBJ2-6; maybe TRBD2 (6 bases). This TCR derives from an adult man with Graves' hyperthyroidism. Specimen: peripheral blood or thyroid tissue (not recorded which). CDR3 sequence: CATSRDGTANVLTF. The CDR3 nucleotides read TGTGCCACCAGCAGAGATGGGACTGCCAACGTCCTGACTTTC.